The 17 T cell receptor beta chains listed next were all sequenced from one sample in a study of T cells in Graves' hyperthyroidism and ophthalmopathy. The TCR beta CDR3 regions underwent amplification using RNA transcripts as the source. First-round RT-PCR targeting the TCR CDR3 was performed with the HTBI primer set. TCRdb ran MiXCR on the multiplex PCR reads and lists one entry per CDR3 protein. The sample comprises 730,000 or so distinct CDR3 sequences, 18% of which are singletons, and 15% to 20% rests with the top ten. The specimen sequenced was blood. These receptor sequences come from a woman aged 50 to 60 with Graves' hyperthyroidism that later progressed to Graves' ophthalmopathy.

This clonotype appeared many times. The rearrangement joins TRBV27 to TRBJ1-2; D gene unclear. The CDR3 contains 15 residues. The V gene lost 6 bases and the J gene lost 5 bases, with 19 bases spanning the gap. The germline CDR1 and CDR2 sequences are MNHEY and SMNVEV (reference sequence). This CDR3 reads CASSPAGPIEYGYTF. The CDR3 coding sequence is TGTGCCAGCAGCCCAGCTGGACCGATTGAGTATGGCTACACCTTC.

The chain employs TRBV4-1 and TRBJ1-1, with D maybe TRBD1 (5 bases). Germline CDR1 reads MGHRA; CDR2 reads YSYEKL. Trimming removed 0 bases at V and 0 bases at J, with 14 bases between. The CDR3 loop spans 17 amino acids. The CDR3 bases are TGCGCCAGCAGCCAAGATAGTACAGGAGTTATGAACACTGAAGCTTTCTTT. This encodes CASSQDSTGVMNTEAFF.

The sample holds a few counts of this clonotype. A much larger clone differs by one base, so this may be a read error. The V and J genes are TRBV20-1 and TRBJ2-5, with TRBD2 matching over 12 bases. Germline V lookup: CDR1 DFQATT, CDR2 SNEGSKA (reference sequence). The CDR3 covers 15 residues. CDR3: CSASALLAGGEAQYF. DNA of the CDR3: TGCAGTGCTAGCGCCCTACTAGCGGGGGGAGAGGCCCAGTACTTC.

The V and J genes are TRBV10-3 and TRBJ2-5; the D gene is possibly TRBD1 (5 bases). The V end lost 2 bases, the J end lost 2 bases, and 12 bases lay between the germline ends. Germline V gene lookup returns CDR1 ENHRY and CDR2 SYGVKD. The CDR3 loop spans 15 amino acids. The CDR3 DNA reads as TGTGCCATCAGTGAGGGGGCAGTGATACAAGAGACCCAGTACTTC. Residues: CAISEGAVIQETQYF.

V and J are TRBV12-3 or TRBV12-4 and TRBJ1-5; unclear D gene. CDR3 size: 15 residues. Trimming pared 2 bases from V and 7 bases from J, leaving 15 bases between. The CDR3 spells CASSLTPTVGQPQHF. The CDR3 nucleotides are TGTGCCAGCAGTTTAACCCCTACAGTCGGACAGCCCCAGCATTTT.

The CDR3, as DNA: TGTGCCAGCTCACCACGGGTCATGGGCCCGGCCGGGGAGCTGTTTTTT. This codes for CASSPRVMGPAGELFF. This chain uses TRBV18 with TRBJ2-2; D unclear. Per the germline V gene, CDR1 is KGHSH and CDR2 is LQKENI. V was cut by 1 base and J by 6 bases, with 15 bases left in between. The CDR3 covers 16 residues.

The chain joins TRBV27 to TRBJ1-1, with D tentatively TRBD1 (5 bases). V lost 0 bases and J 7 bases, leaving 12 bases between the germline ends. The CDR3 is 14 amino acids. Per germline, CDR1 MNHEY and CDR2 SMNVEV (reference sequence). In DNA form, the CDR3 reads TGTGCCAGCAGTTTATCGGGCCAGGGCAATGAAGCTTTCTTT. Its protein product is CASSLSGQGNEAFF.

This clonotype has only a few counts. This chain uses TRBV27 with TRBJ1-4; 10 positions agree with TRBD1. Germline V CDR1 and CDR2: MNHEY, SMNVEV (reference sequence). Trimming removed 5 bases from V and 5 bases from J; junction bases left unmatched: 11. CDR3 length: 17 amino acids. The chain's CDR3 is CASSLTSPGQGNEKLFF. The DNA of the CDR3 is TGTGCCAGCAGTCTAACCTCCCCGGGACAGGGGAATGAAAAACTGTTTTTT.

This clonotype was recorded only once. The chain uses TRBV7-9 and TRBJ1-2; possibly TRBD1 for D (6 bases). The germline gives CDR1 SEHNR, CDR2 FQNEAQ (reference sequence). The CDR3 is 14 residues long. V lost 0 bases and J 8 bases, leaving 13 bases between the germline ends. CDR3: CASSLANTGIGYTF. The CDR3 nucleotides read TGTGCCAGCAGCTTAGCCAATACAGGGATAGGCTACACCTTC.

This clonotype was observed many times. CDR3 amino acids: CASSWGQRSSYEQYF. CDR3 DNA sequence: TGTGCCAGCAGCTGGGGACAGAGGTCCTCCTACGAGCAGTACTTC. J is TRBJ2-7 and V is TRBV5-8; 7 bases agree with TRBD1. The CDR3 sequence is 15 residues long. CDR1 is SGHTS, CDR2 YDEGEE, per germline. V was pared by 3 bases and J by 0 bases, with 6 bases of the junction left unmatched.

The sample holds many counts of this clonotype. V is TRBV2 and J is TRBJ2-7, with D maybe TRBD2 (7 bases). This CDR3 contains 12 residues. Trimming took off 5 bases at V and 7 bases at J, with 12 bases between the two ends. Per the germline V gene, CDR1 is SNHLY and CDR2 is FYNNEI. The CDR3 sequence is CASSLGGLEQYF. The CDR3 DNA sequence: TGTGCCAGCAGTCTGGGGGGGCTTGAGCAGTACTTC.

Many counts were recorded for this clonotype. This chain joins TRBV20-1 and TRBJ2-7; 8 bases fit TRBD1. Germline V lookup: CDR1 DFQATT, CDR2 SNEGSKA (reference sequence). The V segment lost 2 bases and the J segment 2 bases; nucleotides outside the gene matches: 2. The CDR3 sequence is 13 residues long. Here the CDR3 reads CSARRTGTYEQYF. In nucleotides, the CDR3 is TGCAGTGCTAGAAGGACAGGGACCTACGAGCAGTACTTC.

This clonotype came up a few times. The chain has TRBV24-1 and TRBJ2-3; 10 bases map to TRBD2. Germline V lookup: CDR1 KGHDR, CDR2 SFDVKD. V trimming: 3 bases; J trimming: 7 bases; junction bases outside the gene matches: 6. This CDR3 has 15 amino acids. CDR3 region: CATSDSGGADHTQYF. The CDR3 DNA reads TGTGCCACCAGTGATAGCGGGGGGGCCGATCATACGCAGTATTTT.

This clonotype was seen at least ten times. The chain couples TRBV6-1 to TRBJ2-7, with D perhaps TRBD1 or TRBD2 (5 bases each). CDR1 is MNHNS and CDR2 is SASEGT in the germline V gene. The V gene lost 0 bases and the J gene lost 3 bases, with 6 bases spanning the gap. This CDR3 contains 13 residues. The CDR3 loop reads CASSEAGDYEQYF. In nucleotides, the CDR3 is TGTGCCAGCAGTGAAGCGGGGGACTACGAGCAGTACTTC.

Only a few counts were recorded for this clonotype. This chain connects TRBV6-2 or TRBV6-3 to TRBJ1-3; tentatively, D is TRBD1 (5 bases). The CDR3 is 16 amino acids. V was pared by 4 bases and J by 0 bases, with 13 bases between. The germline gives CDR1 MNHEY, CDR2 SVGEGT. The CDR3 sequence is CASSLTEPLSGNTIYF. The CDR3 DNA reads as TGTGCCAGCAGTTTGACAGAACCTCTCTCTGGAAACACCATATATTTT.

The gene calls are TRBV12-3 or TRBV12-4 and TRBJ1-1, with 8 bases identical to TRBD1. The V gene end was trimmed by 8 bases and the J gene end by 5 bases; junction bases not matched to a gene: 13. The CDR3 extends over 15 amino acids. CDR3 coding DNA: TGTGCCAGCGTAACGCAACAGGGGGATCGGACTGAAGCTTTCTTT. Translation: CASVTQQGDRTEAFF.

This clonotype occurred a few times. This rearrangement joins TRBV27 to TRBJ1-2; a weak D match, TRBD1 (6 bases). Deletions cut 4 bases from V and 8 bases from J, with 14 bases between. The germline V gene encodes CDR1 MNHEY and CDR2 SMNVEV (reference sequence). This CDR3 has 13 residues. The CDR3 nucleotides are TGTGCCAGCAGTTCCTCAGGGGTTGAAGGCTACACCTTC. Amino acid sequence: CASSSSGVEGYTF.